The sequence of this T cell receptor (beta chain) was determined in a study of blood T cells in healthy people across ages. CDR3 length: 13 residues. The ends were cut back, 4 bases at V and 5 bases at J, with 9 bases in the middle. The germline gives CDR1 SGHKS, CDR2 YYEKEE (reference sequence). With respect to this clonotype: Its antigen remains unidentified.

A second PCR of 7 to 11 cycles used a sample-barcoded 5' primer and a J-beta primer mix. Unique molecular identifiers of 12 random nucleotides labeled each cDNA. TCRdb reanalysed the 5' RACE reads using MiXCR and keeps one entry per CDR3 protein. This sample has 850,000 to 1,000,000 distinct CDR3 sequences, with roughly 52% found just once. General study points: Strongly correlated with naive T cell percentage was TCR beta diversity. When one million T cells were used, diversity estimates were thought to be underestimates. Greater diversity and more naive CD4+ cells were seen in long-lived donors than in aged donors.

Specimen: blood. J is TRBJ1-4 and V is TRBV5-5; no firm D call. The TCR sequence derives from a young man in good health. The CDR3 region is CASSIQLNEKLFF. In DNA form, the CDR3 reads TGTGCCAGCAGCATTCAGTTGAATGAAAAACTGTTTTTT.